Listed below are T cell receptor beta chains from one sample, sequenced in a study of blood T cell repertoires in COVID-19. Using immunoSEQ multiplex PCR, the repertoire was profiled, and TCRdb retains in-frame clones only, with some absent. Here the sample spans some 160,000 clones, approximately 88% being singletons. The sample was peripheral blood. All receptors come from a man aged 55 to 69 with acute or convalescent COVID-19. The CDR3 runs from the conserved cysteine through the conserved F or W. The D gene is left open where the match is weak. A clone size is listed for some rows: how often the clone was seen (once, few, many), or a class if it is expanded.

>TRBV30|-|-|TRBJ1-3
TGTGCCTGGGGTCAGGGAAGGGACTACACCATATATTTT
CAWGQGRDYTIYF
>TRBV20-1|-|-|TRBJ1-5
TGCAGTGCTAGTCACACAGGTGCCAATCAGCCCCAGCATTTT
CSASHTGANQPQHF
>TRBV30|-|-|TRBJ2-7
TGTGCCTGGAGTGTAGCATACGAGCAGTACTTC
CAWSVAYEQYF
>TRBV29-1|-|TRBD1|TRBJ1-1
TGCAGCGTTGTTGGGCTGACAGGGGTAGGGACTGAAGCTTTCTTT
CSVVGLTGVGTEAFF
>TRBV5-1|-|TRBD1|TRBJ1-1
TGCGCCAGCAGCTTGACAGGGGAAACTGAAGCTTTCTTT
CASSLTGETEAFF
>TRBV3-1/TRBV3-2|once|TRBD2|TRBJ2-2
TGTGCCAGCAGCCAACCTAGCGGGGGGGCGAACACCGGGGAGCTGTTTTTT
CASSQPSGGANTGELFF
>TRBV6-2/TRBV6-3|-|-|TRBJ1-6
TGTGCCAGCAGTTACAGGGACGGGAGTGTAAATTCACCCCTCCACTTT
CASSYRDGSVNSPLHF
>TRBV6-4|-|TRBD1|TRBJ2-7
TGTGCCAGCAGTGACTCTGGGACAGCCTTATACGAGCAGTACTTC
CASSDSGTALYEQYF
>TRBV11-2|-|-|TRBJ2-1
TGTGCCAGCAGCTTAGGGGCTATGGCAGTTGAGCAGTTCTTC
CASSLGAMAVEQFF
>TRBV2|-|TRBD2|TRBJ2-1
TGTGCCAGCAGGGGACTAGCGTCCTACAATGAGCAGTTCTTC
CASRGLASYNEQFF
>TRBV3-1/TRBV3-2|-|TRBD1|TRBJ1-1
TGTGCCAGCAGCCAAGGACGGGGACAGGTCATTGGCGCTTTCTTT
CASSQGRGQVIGAFF
>TRBV11-2|-|TRBD1|TRBJ1-2
TGTGCCAGCAGGGCTACAGGGGCCCCTGACTATGGCTACACCTTC
CASRATGAPDYGYTF
>TRBV4-1|-|-|TRBJ1-2
TGCGCCAGCAGCCCTACCGACCGTACCCAGGGGAAGCATGGCTACACCTTC
CASSPTDRTQGKHGYTF
>TRBV6-6|-|-|TRBJ1-2
TGTGCCAGTTCAAGGGGGGAGGGAGGCTACACCTTC
CASSRGEGGYTF
>TRBV13|-|-|TRBJ2-1
TGTGCCAGCAGCTTATGGGGGCGGTACAATGAGCAGTTCTTC
CASSLWGRYNEQFF
>TRBV15|few|TRBD1|TRBJ1-2
TGTGCCACCAGCAGAGCGGTTGGGGCCGGGACAGGGGATGGCTACACCTTC
CATSRAVGAGTGDGYTF
>TRBV28|-|-|TRBJ1-2
TGTGCCAGCAGTTTTAAGGGGCGGTCCACCTTC
CASSFKGRSTF
>TRBV19|-|TRBD1|TRBJ2-7
TGTGCCAGTAGCACCGGGACAGGGTGGGAGCAGTACTTC
CASSTGTGWEQYF
>TRBV5-6|-|TRBD1|TRBJ2-1
TGTGCCAGCAGCTTTGGGGGGACAGGATACAATGAGCAGTTCTTC
CASSFGGTGYNEQFF
>TRBV19|-|TRBD1|TRBJ1-5
TGTGCCAGTAGACAGACAGGGGCCCATCAGCCCCAGCATTTT
CASRQTGAHQPQHF
>TRBV3-1/TRBV3-2|-|-|TRBJ1-1
TGTGCCAGCAGCCACAAGGGGATTAGAGCTTTCTTT
CASSHKGIRAFF
>TRBV6-2/TRBV6-3|-|-|TRBJ2-3
TGTGCCAGCAGTTACGTTGGACACAACTCAGATACGCAGTATTTT
CASSYVGHNSDTQYF
>TRBV4-1|-|-|TRBJ1-1
TGCGCCAGCAGCCAAGCCCCAGGGAACACTGAAGCTTTCTTT
CASSQAPGNTEAFF
>TRBV7-3|few|-|TRBJ2-1
TGTGCCAGCAGCTACCAGGCAGGGCCCTTTAATGAGCAGTTCTTC
CASSYQAGPFNEQFF
>TRBV12-3/TRBV12-4|-|-|TRBJ1-1
TGTGCCAGCAGTTTAACCGGTGCATCTGAAGCTTTCTTT
CASSLTGASEAFF
>TRBV18|-|-|TRBJ1-2
TGTGCCAGCTCCCCCCAGGGTGGTGGCTACACCTTC
CASSPQGGGYTF
>TRBV11-2|few|-|TRBJ1-3
TGTGCCAGCAGCCAAGCCGGCTCTGGAAACACCATATATTTT
CASSQAGSGNTIYF
>TRBV7-8|few|TRBD1|TRBJ1-2
TGTGCCAGCAGCTTAGAGGGTGGCAGGGGGCGCCAGGACTATGGCTACACCTTC
CASSLEGGRGRQDYGYTF
>TRBV18|few|TRBD2|TRBJ2-3
TGTGCCAGCTCTACCAGTATAGCGGGGGGGCAAGATACGCAGTATTTT
CASSTSIAGGQDTQYF
>TRBV7-2|-|-|TRBJ1-2
TGTGCCAGCCCGGTCGCTGGCTATGGCTACACCTTC
CASPVAGYGYTF
>TRBV30|-|-|TRBJ1-1
TGTGCCTACCAGACAGGCACTAACACTGAAGCTTTCTTT
CAYQTGTNTEAFF
>TRBV11-2|-|-|TRBJ1-1
TGTGCCAGCAGGCCGTGGGGGGAGGGCAGCCGGACTGAAGCTTTCTTT
CASRPWGEGSRTEAFF
>TRBV19|-|TRBD1|TRBJ1-2
TGTGCCAGTAGTACCCGACAGGGGAGCTATGGCTACACCTTC
CASSTRQGSYGYTF
>TRBV11-2|-|-|TRBJ1-3
TGTGCCAGCAGCTTCTCGGTCTCGGGGGGTGGAAACACCATATATTTT
CASSFSVSGGGNTIYF
>TRBV3-1/TRBV3-2|-|-|TRBJ2-7
TGTGCCAGCAGCCAAGTCGTCTCCTACGAGCAGTACTTC
CASSQVVSYEQYF
>TRBV18|-|-|TRBJ1-1
TGTGCCAGCTCACCATCCGACAAGAACACTGAAGCTTTCTTT
CASSPSDKNTEAFF
>TRBV29-1|-|-|TRBJ2-7
TGCAGCGTTGAGCAGACGCGGCAGGGGACCTACGAGCAGTACTTC
CSVEQTRQGTYEQYF
>TRBV25-1|-|-|TRBJ2-5
TGTGCCAGCAGTGAATTTACCCCGGGACTTAGTGAGACCCAGTACTTC
CASSEFTPGLSETQYF
>TRBV7-9|-|-|TRBJ1-1
TGTGCCAGCAGCTTACTCGGGGTCTCTGAAGCTTTCTTT
CASSLLGVSEAFF
>TRBV2|few|-|TRBJ2-5
TGTGCCAGCAGTGGGCAGCGGAACCAAGAGACCCAGTACTTC
CASSGQRNQETQYF
>TRBV3-1/TRBV3-2|-|-|TRBJ1-6
TGTGCCAGCAGCCAAGAGGGAGGAGAAGAGAGCTCCTATAATTCACCCCTCCACTTT
CASSQEGGEESSYNSPLHF
>TRBV5-1|few|-|TRBJ2-1
TGCGCCAGCAGCTTAGAGGGTCGAGAGCAGTTCTTC
CASSLEGREQFF
>TRBV6-2/TRBV6-3|-|TRBD1|TRBJ1-5
TGTGCCAGCAGCAAAGAGACAGGGGGAAGCTTTAATCAGCCCCAGCATTTT
CASSKETGGSFNQPQHF
>TRBV18|-|-|TRBJ1-1
TGTGCCAGCTCACCGAGGGACACTGAAGCTTTCTTT
CASSPRDTEAFF
>TRBV20-1|-|TRBD1|TRBJ1-3
TGCAGTGCTAGTCGGCAGGGGGAAGCCTCTGGAAACACCATATATTTT
CSASRQGEASGNTIYF
>TRBV6-6|-|TRBD2|TRBJ2-1
TGTGCCAGCAGAGCGGGGGGGACGGGGTTTGAGCAGTTCTTC
CASRAGGTGFEQFF
>TRBV19|-|-|TRBJ1-2
TGTGCCAGTAGTACGACGGGCAGGGTTAACTATGGCTACACCTTC
CASSTTGRVNYGYTF
>TRBV19|-|TRBD1|TRBJ1-3
TGTGCCAGTAGCTGGACAGGGACAGGAAACACCATATATTTT
CASSWTGTGNTIYF
>TRBV19|-|-|TRBJ1-6
TGTGCCAGTAGGCCCGGGACACAGAATAATTCACCCCTCCACTTT
CASRPGTQNNSPLHF
>TRBV7-2|-|TRBD1|TRBJ1-4
TGTGCCAGCAGCTCGGGACAGGGGAGGGAAAAACTGTTTTTT
CASSSGQGREKLFF
>TRBV2|-|-|TRBJ2-3
TGTGCCAGCAGTTTCACAGGGACGGGTGGTGATACGCAGTATTTT
CASSFTGTGGDTQYF
>TRBV30|-|TRBD1|TRBJ1-5
TGTGCCTGGAGCCAAGGGACAGTTAATCAGCCCCAGCATTTT
CAWSQGTVNQPQHF
>TRBV6-6|-|-|TRBJ2-7
TGTGCCAGCAGTTACTCTGGGGCGCGTTACGAGCAGTACTTC
CASSYSGARYEQYF
>TRBV9|-|TRBD1|TRBJ2-7
TGTGCCAGCAGCGCGGGACAGGCCTCCTACGAGCAGTACTTC
CASSAGQASYEQYF
>TRBV2|-|TRBD1|TRBJ1-1
TGTGCCAGCAACCTACAGGGGAAGGGCACTGAAGCTTTCTTT
CASNLQGKGTEAFF
>TRBV5-1|-|TRBD1|TRBJ1-5
TGCGCCAGCAGCTTGGAGGGACAGGGGGGTCAGCCCCAGCATTTT
CASSLEGQGGQPQHF
>TRBV5-1|-|TRBD1|TRBJ1-1
TGCGCCAGCGGTACAGGGGGCCTTGGGGGCACTGAAGCTTTCTTT
CASGTGGLGGTEAFF
>TRBV30|few|-|TRBJ1-2
TGTGCCTGGAGTGTCTCCGGCTATGGCTACACCTTC
CAWSVSGYGYTF
>TRBV6-5|-|-|TRBJ1-6
TGTGCCAGCAGTTCAACAGGGACATCACCCCTCCACTTT
CASSSTGTSPLHF